This T cell receptor beta chain was recovered during a study of blood T cells in healthy people across ages. Alongside a J-beta primer mix, a sample-barcoded 5' primer served in a second PCR lasting 7 to 11 cycles. The yield of each sample was at least 2.5 million CDR3-containing paired-end reads. Using its own MiXCR run on the 5' RACE reads, TCRdb lists one record per CDR3 protein. The table shows over 500,000 distinct CDR3 sequences, with around 50% occurring only once. A remark on this clonotype: Its antigen remains unidentified.

Study-wide results and caveats: As naive T cell percentage varied, TCR beta diversity correlated strongly with it.

Donors ranged from about 6 to 90 years old and were healthy Caucasians in Russia. CDR3 size: 14 residues. CDR1 and CDR2 (germline): DFQATT, SNEGSKA (reference sequence). Losses at the gene ends were 5 bases for V and 5 bases for J; bases not matched to a gene: 7. The rearrangement links TRBV20-1 to TRBJ1-4, with TRBD1 identical over 8 bases. The sequenced material came from blood. The receptor comes from a woman of 80 years or more in good health. In DNA, the CDR3 is TGCAGTGCTCCCCGGGGACAGGACAATGAAAAACTGTTTTTT. It codes for CSAPRGQDNEKLFF.